This T cell receptor beta chain was captured by sequencing in a study of T cell changes during pregnancy in multiple sclerosis. Using immunoSEQ multiplex PCR, the repertoire was profiled, and TCRdb retains in-frame clones only, with some absent. The repertoire holds around 55,000 clones, approximately 94% seen once, with 3% to 3.5% in the top ten. The CDR3 contains 12 residues. Looked up from germline, CDR1 is SNHLY and CDR2 is FYNNEI. With 9 bases removed from V and 3 bases from J, the gap between germline ends came to 11 bases. The chain links TRBV2 to TRBJ1-1; a weak D match, TRBD1 (5 bases). The sample here was CD8+ T cells from peripheral blood mononuclear cells, taken in the third trimester of pregnancy. This TCR was recovered from a female donor with multiple sclerosis, enrolled in a pregnancy study. The CDR3 loop is CARCDRYTEAFF. The CDR3 DNA follows: TGTGCCAGATGCGACAGATACACTGAAGCTTTCTTT.